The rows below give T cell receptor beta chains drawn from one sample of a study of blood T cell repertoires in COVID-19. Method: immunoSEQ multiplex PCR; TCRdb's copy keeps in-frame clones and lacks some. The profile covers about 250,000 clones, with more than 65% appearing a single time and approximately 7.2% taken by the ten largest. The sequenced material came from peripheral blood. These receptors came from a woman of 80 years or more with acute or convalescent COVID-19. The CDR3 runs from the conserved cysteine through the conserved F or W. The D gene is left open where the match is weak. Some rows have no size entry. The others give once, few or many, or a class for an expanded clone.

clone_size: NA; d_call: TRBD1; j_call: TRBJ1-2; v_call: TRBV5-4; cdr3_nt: TGTGCCAGCAGCCGACAGGGGAGGGATGGCTACACCTTC; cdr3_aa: CASSRQGRDGYTF
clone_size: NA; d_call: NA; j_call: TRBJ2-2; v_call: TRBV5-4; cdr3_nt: TGTGCCAGCAGCCAGGACTGGGCGAACACCGGGGAGCTGTTTTTT; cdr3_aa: CASSQDWANTGELFF
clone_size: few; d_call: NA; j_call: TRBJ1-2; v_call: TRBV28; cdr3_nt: TGTGCCAGCACCTACATGGGGGGGGTTTATGGCTACACCTTC; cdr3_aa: CASTYMGGVYGYTF
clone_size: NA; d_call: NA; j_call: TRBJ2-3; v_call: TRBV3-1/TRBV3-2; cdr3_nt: TGTGCCAGCAGCCAAGACGCGTCCGGGAGAGATACGCAGTATTTT; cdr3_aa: CASSQDASGRDTQYF
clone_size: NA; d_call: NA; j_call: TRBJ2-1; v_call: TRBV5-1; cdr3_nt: TGCGCCAGCAGGGGGGCAGGACTAGGGTACAATGAGCAGTTCTTC; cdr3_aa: CASRGAGLGYNEQFF
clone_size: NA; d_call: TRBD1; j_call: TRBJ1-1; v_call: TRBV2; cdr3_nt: TGTGCCAGCAGTGACCAGGGGGCCGGGAACACTGAAGCTTTCTTT; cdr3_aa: CASSDQGAGNTEAFF
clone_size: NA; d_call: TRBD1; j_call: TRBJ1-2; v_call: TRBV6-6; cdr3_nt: TGTGCCAGCAGTTACTCACCGGACAGGGCTGGCTACACCTTC; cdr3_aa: CASSYSPDRAGYTF
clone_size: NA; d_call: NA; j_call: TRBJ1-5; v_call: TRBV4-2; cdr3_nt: TGTGCCAGCAGCCAAGATCAGCAGGGTATCGGACAGCCCCAGCATTTT; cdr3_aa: CASSQDQQGIGQPQHF
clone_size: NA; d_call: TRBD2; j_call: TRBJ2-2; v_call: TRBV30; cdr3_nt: TGTGCCTGGAGTGGGGGACTAGCGAACACCGGGGAGCTGTTTTTT; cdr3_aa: CAWSGGLANTGELFF
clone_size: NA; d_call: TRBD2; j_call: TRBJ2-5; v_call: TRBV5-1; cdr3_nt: TGCGCCAGCAGCTTGGCCCCCCTAGCGGGAGTGGGGGAGACCCAGTACTTC; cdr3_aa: CASSLAPLAGVGETQYF
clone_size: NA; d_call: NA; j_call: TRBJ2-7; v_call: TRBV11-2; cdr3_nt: TGTGCCAGCAGCTTACGCGGGACAGACGAGCAGTACTTC; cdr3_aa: CASSLRGTDEQYF
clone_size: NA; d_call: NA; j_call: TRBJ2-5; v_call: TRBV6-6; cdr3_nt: TGTGCCAGCAGCGCGGGTCGCGAGACCCAGTACTTC; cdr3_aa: CASSAGRETQYF
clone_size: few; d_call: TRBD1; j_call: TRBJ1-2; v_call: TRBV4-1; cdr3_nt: TGCGCCAGCAGCCAGGGACAGGGATACGTATATGGCTACACCTTC; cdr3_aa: CASSQGQGYVYGYTF
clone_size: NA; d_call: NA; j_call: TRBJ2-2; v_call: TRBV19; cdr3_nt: TGTGCCGGCCAGAGGCGGGCCAACACCGGGGAGCTGTTTTTT; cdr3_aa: CAGQRRANTGELFF
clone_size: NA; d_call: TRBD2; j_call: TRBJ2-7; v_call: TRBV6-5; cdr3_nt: TGTGCCAGCAGCACGCGGGGGGGATACGAGCAGTACTTC; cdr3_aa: CASSTRGGYEQYF
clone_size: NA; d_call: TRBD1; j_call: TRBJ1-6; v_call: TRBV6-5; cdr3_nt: TGTGCCAGCAGCCTGGACAGGAACAATTCACCCCTCCACTTT; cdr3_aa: CASSLDRNNSPLHF
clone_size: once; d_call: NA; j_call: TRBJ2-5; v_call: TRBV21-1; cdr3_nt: TGTGCCAGCAGCAAAGCGACGGGTGGAGGTTCGACCCAGTACTTC; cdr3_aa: CASSKATGGGSTQYF
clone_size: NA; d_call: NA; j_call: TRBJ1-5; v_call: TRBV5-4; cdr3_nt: TGTGCCAGCAGCTTCGGGGGGGTTAGCAATCAGCCCCAGCATTTT; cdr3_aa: CASSFGGVSNQPQHF
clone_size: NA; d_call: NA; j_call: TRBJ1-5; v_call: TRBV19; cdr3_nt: TGTGCCAGTAGTATTGGGCAGTTTAATCAGCCCCAGCATTTT; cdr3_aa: CASSIGQFNQPQHF
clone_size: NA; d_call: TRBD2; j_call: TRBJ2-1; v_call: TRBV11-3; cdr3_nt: TGTGCCAGCAGCTTAGATCCGGTGAGCGGGGGGACTTCCTACAATGAGCAGTTCTTC; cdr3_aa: CASSLDPVSGGTSYNEQFF
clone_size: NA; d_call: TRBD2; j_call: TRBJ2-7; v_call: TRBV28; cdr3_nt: TGTGCCAGCGGGGGCACTAGCGGGATCCACGAGCAGTACTTC; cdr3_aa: CASGGTSGIHEQYF
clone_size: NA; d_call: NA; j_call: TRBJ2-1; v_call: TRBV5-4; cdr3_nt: TGTGCCAGCACCCCAGCGGGTTCCGGGCTCTACAATGAGCAGTTCTTC; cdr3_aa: CASTPAGSGLYNEQFF
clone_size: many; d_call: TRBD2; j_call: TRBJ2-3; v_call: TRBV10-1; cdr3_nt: TGCGCCAGCAGTTCGACTAGCGGGAGTGCAGATACGCAGTATTTT; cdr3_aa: CASSSTSGSADTQYF
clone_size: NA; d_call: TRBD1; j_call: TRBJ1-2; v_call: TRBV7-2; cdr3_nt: TGTGCCAGCAGCTTATCCCCCCCCTTGTCCGGGACAGCGTATGGCTACACCTTC; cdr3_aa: CASSLSPPLSGTAYGYTF
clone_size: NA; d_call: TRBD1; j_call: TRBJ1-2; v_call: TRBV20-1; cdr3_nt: TGCAGTGCGTCCGACAGGGATGGCTACACCTTC; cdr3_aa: CSASDRDGYTF
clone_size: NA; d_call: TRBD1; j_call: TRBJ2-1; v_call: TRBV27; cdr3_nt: TGTGCCAGCAGTGCACAGGGGGGCCCCTACAATGAGCAGTTCTTC; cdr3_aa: CASSAQGGPYNEQFF
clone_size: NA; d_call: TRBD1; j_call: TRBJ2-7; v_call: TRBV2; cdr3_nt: TGTGCCAGCAGTCGCCTTCAGGGGGCCGCCGAGCAGTACTTC; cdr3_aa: CASSRLQGAAEQYF
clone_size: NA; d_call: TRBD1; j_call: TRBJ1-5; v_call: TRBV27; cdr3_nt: TGTGCCAGCAGTCCGCGGACAGGGTGGGCCAATCAGCCCCAGCATTTT; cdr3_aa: CASSPRTGWANQPQHF
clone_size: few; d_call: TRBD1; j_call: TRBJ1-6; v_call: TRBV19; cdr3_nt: TGTGCCAGTAGTACCAAGAGGACAGGGACGAATTCACCCCTCCACTTT; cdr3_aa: CASSTKRTGTNSPLHF
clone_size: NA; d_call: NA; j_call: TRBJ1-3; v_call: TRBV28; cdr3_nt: TGTGCCACCGAAAAGGGGTCGGCCGGAAACACCATATATTTT; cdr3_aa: CATEKGSAGNTIYF
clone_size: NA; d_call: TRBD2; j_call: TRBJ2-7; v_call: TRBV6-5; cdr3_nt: TGTGCCAGCAGCCCACTGGGGGGGGACTACGAGCAGTACTTC; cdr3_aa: CASSPLGGDYEQYF
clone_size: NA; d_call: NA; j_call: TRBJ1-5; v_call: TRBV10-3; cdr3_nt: TGTGCCATCAGTGAGTCGGGGACACCCGAGGGGAGCCAATTCCAGCCCCAGCATTTT; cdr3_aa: CAISESGTPEGSQFQPQHF
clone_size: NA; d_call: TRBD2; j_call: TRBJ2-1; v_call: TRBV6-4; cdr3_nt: TGTGCCAGCAGTGACCTCAGCGGGGATTCCAATGAGCAGTTCTTC; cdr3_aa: CASSDLSGDSNEQFF
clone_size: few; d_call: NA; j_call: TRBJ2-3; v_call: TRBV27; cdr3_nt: TGTGCCAGCAGTTCCGCGAGCGTAGATACGCAGTATTTT; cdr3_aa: CASSSASVDTQYF
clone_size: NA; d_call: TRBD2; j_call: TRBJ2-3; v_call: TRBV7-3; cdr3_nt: TGTGCCAGCAGCTTAACTAGCGGGAGCCGGACAGATACGCAGTATTTT; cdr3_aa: CASSLTSGSRTDTQYF
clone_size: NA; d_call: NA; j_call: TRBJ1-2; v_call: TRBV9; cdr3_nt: TGTGCCAGCAGAGAACAGGGATCGGGCTATGGCTACACCTTC; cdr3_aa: CASREQGSGYGYTF
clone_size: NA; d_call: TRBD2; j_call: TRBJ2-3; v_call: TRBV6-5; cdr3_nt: TGTGCCAGCAACCTAGCGGGGGCTAGCACAGATACGCAGTATTTT; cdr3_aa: CASNLAGASTDTQYF
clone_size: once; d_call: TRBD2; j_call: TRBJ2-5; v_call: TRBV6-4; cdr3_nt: TGTGCCAGCAGTGAGGTAGCGGGAGAAGAGACCCAGTACTTC; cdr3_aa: CASSEVAGEETQYF
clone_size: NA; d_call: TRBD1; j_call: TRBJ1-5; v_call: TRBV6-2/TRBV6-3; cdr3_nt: TGTGCCAGCAGTTACTCCGGACAGGGTAATCAGCCCCAGCATTTT; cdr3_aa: CASSYSGQGNQPQHF
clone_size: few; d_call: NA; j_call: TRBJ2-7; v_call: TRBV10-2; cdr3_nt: TGCGCCAGCAGTGACTTCGGGGGAATCTCCTACGAGCAGTACTTC; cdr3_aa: CASSDFGGISYEQYF
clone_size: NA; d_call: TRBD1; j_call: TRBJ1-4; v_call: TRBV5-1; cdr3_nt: TGCGCCAGCATGACAGGGCCCGGAGGGCATGAAAAACTGTTTTTT; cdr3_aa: CASMTGPGGHEKLFF